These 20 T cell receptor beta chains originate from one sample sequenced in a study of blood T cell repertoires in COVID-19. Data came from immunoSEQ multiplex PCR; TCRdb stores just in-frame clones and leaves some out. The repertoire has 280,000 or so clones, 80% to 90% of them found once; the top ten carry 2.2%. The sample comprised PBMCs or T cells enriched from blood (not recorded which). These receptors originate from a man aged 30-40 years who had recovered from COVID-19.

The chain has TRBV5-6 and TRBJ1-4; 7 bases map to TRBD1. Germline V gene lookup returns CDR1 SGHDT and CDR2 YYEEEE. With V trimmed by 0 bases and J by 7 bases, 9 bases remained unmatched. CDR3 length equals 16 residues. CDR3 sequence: CASSLAPSGGSEKLFF. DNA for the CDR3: TGTGCCAGCAGCTTGGCCCCTTCAGGGGGTAGTGAAAAACTGTTTTTT.

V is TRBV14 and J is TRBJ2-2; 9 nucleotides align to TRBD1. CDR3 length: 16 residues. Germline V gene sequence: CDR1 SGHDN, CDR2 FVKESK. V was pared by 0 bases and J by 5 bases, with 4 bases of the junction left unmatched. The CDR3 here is CASSQEDRGGTGELFF. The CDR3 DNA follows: TGTGCCAGCAGCCAAGAGGACAGGGGAGGAACCGGGGAGCTGTTTTTT.

CDR3 sequence: CATKVVAGSSYNEQFF. CDR3 in DNA: TGTGCCACTAAGGTTGTGGCGGGGAGCTCCTACAATGAGCAGTTCTTC. The rearrangement joins TRBV19 to TRBJ2-1; maybe TRBD2 (6 bases). The V gene's germline CDR1 is LNHDA and CDR2 SQIVND (reference sequence). V was pared by 10 bases and J by 0 bases, with 19 bases between. The CDR3 has 16 residues.

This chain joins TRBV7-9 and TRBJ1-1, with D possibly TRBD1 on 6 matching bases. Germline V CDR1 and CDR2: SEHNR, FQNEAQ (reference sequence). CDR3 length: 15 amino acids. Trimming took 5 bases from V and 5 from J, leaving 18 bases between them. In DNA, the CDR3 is TGTGCCAGCAGCCCGTTGGGGGGGCGGTATACTGAAGCTTTCTTT. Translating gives CASSPLGGRYTEAFF.

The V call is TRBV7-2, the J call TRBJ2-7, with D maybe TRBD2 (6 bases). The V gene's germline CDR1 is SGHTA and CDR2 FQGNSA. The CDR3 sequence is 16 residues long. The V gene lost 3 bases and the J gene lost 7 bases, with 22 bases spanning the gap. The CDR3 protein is CASSFSLARRDSEQYF. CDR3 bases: TGTGCCAGCAGCTTTTCTCTTGCCAGGCGGGATTCTGAGCAGTACTTC.

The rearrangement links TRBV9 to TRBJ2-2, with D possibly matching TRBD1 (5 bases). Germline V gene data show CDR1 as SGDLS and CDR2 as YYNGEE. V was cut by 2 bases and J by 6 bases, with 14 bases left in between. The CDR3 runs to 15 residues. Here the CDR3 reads CASSVRGMGAGELFF. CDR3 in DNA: TGTGCCAGCAGCGTTAGGGGTATGGGCGCCGGGGAGCTGTTTTTT.

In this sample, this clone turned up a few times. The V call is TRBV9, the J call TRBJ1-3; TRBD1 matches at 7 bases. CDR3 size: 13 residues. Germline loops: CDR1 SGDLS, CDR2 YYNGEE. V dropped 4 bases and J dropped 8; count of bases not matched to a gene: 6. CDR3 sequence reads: CASSPGTVDTIYF. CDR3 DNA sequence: TGTGCCAGCAGCCCCGGGACAGTAGACACCATATATTTT.

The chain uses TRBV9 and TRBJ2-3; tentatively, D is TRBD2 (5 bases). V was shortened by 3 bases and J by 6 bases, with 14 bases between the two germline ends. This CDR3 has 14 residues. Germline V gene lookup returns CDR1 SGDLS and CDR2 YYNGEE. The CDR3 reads CASSDVRGSDTQYF. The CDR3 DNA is TGTGCCAGCAGCGATGTTCGAGGGTCGGATACGCAGTATTTT.

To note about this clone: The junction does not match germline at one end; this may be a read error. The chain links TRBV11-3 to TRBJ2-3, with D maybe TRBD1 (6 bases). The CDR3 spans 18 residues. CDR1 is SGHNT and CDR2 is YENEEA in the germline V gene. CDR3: CTSSLQNRQAQPTDTQYF. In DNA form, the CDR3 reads TGTACCAGCAGCCTCCAGAACCGACAGGCTCAACCCACAGATACGCAGTATTTT.

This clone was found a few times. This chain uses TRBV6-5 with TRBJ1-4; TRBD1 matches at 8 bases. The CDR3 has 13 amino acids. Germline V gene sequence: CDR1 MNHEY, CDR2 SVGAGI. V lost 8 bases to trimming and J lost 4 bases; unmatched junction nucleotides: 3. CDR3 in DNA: TGTGCCAGCCAGGGGGCGAATAATGAAAAACTGTTTTTT. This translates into CASQGANNEKLFF.

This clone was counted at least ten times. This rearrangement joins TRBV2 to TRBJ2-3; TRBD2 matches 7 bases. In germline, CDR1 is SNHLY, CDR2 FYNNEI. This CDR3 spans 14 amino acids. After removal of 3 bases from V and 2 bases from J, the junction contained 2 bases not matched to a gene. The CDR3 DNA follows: TGTGCCAGCAGTGAGAGCGGGGTCACAGATACGCAGTATTTT. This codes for CASSESGVTDTQYF.

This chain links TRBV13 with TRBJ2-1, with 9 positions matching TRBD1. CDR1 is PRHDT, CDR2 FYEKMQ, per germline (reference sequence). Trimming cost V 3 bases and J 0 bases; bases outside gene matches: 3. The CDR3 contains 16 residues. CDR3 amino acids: CASSFKTGGSYNEQFF. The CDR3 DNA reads TGTGCCAGCAGCTTTAAGACAGGGGGCTCCTACAATGAGCAGTTCTTC.

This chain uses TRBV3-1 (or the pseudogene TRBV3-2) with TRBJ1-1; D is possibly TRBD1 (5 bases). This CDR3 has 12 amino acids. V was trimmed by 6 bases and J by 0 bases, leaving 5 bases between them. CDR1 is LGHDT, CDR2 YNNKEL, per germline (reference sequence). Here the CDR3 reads CASRGVNTEAFF. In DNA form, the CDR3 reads TGTGCCAGCAGAGGGGTGAACACTGAAGCTTTCTTT.

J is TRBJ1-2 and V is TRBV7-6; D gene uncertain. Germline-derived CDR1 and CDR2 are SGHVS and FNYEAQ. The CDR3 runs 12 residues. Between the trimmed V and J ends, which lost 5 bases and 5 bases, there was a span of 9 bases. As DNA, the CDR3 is TGTGCCAGCAGCGGAGGGAGTTATGGCTACACCTTC. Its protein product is CASSGGSYGYTF.

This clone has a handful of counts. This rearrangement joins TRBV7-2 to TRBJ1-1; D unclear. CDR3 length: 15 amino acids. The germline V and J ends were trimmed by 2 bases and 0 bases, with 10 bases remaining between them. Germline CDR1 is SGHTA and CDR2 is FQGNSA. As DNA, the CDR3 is TGTGCCAGCAGCTTATCGTGGCAGATGAACACTGAAGCTTTCTTT. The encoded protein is CASSLSWQMNTEAFF.

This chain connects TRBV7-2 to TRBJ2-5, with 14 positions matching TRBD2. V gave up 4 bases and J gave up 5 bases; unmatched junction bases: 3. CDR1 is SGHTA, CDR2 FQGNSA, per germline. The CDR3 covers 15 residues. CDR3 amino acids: CASSSTSGGVETQYF. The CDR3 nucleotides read TGTGCCAGCAGCTCGACTAGCGGGGGGGTGGAGACCCAGTACTTC.

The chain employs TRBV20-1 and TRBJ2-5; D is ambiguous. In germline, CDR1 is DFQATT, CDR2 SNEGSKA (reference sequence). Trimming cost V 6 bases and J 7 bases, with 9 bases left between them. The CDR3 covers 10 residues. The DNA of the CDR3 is TGCAGTGCAGCGAGTGGGACCCAGTACTTC. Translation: CSAASGTQYF.

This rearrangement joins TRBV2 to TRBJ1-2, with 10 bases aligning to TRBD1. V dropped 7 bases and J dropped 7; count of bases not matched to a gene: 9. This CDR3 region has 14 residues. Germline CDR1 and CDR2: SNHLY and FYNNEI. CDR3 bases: TGTGCCAGCACCGAAGGGACAGGGGCAATTGGCTACACCTTC. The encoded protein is CASTEGTGAIGYTF.

CDR3 amino acids: CASRGGRGAPQETQYF. DNA of the CDR3: TGTGCCAGCAGGGGGGGCAGGGGGGCCCCGCAAGAGACCCAGTACTTC. This sequence joins TRBV2 and TRBJ2-5, with TRBD1 as a possible D gene (7 bases). The V gene's germline CDR1 is SNHLY and CDR2 FYNNEI. CDR3 length equals 16 residues. Trimming left V 6 bases short and J 2 bases short, with 19 bases between.

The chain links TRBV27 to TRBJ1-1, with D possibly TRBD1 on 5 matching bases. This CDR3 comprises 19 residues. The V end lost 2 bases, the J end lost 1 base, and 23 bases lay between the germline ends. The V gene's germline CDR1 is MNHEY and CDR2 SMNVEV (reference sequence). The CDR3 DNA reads TGTGCCAGCAGTTTACTAGGCAGGGTGCAAGATAGAGAGAACACTGAAGCTTTCTTT. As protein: CASSLLGRVQDRENTEAFF.